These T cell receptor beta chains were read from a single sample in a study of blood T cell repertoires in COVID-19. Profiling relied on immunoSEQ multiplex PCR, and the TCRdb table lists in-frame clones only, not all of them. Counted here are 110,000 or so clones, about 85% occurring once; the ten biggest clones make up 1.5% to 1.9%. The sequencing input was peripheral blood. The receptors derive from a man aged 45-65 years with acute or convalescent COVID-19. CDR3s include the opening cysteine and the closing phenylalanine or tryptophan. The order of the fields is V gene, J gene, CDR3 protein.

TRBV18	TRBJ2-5	CASSPLAGVQETQYF
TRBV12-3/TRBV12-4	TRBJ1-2	CASSRELGLGYTF
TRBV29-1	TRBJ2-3	CSVHGGPTDTQYF
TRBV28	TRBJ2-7	CASSLSTGRTSYEQYF
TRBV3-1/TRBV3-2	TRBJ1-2	CASSQPTGSGYTF
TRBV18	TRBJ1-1	CASSPIKQGTEAFF
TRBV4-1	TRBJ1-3	CASSQEPSGNSGNTIYF
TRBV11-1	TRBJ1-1	CASSSLGANTEAFF
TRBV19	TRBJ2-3	CASSQGLLPTDTQYF
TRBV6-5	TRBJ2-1	CASSRQGFDNEQFF
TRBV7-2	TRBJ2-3	CASSLLGGGVTDTQYF
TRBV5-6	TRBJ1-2	CASSLGRAGARGYTF
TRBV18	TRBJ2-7	CASSPATGDSYEQYF
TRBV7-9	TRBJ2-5	CASSSPPGQYQETQYF
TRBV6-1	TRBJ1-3	CASSEWSDSGNTIYF
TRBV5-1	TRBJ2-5	CASSFRTSGGAGETQYF
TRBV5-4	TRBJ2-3	CASSLIGSGGAGGTDTQYF
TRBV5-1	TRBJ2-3	CASSLGPGGRTDTQYF
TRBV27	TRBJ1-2	CASSLAGTYGYTF
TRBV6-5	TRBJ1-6	CASRLDRETNSPLHF
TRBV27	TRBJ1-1	CASRAFRDTEAFF
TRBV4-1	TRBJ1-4	CASSQNRGMELFF
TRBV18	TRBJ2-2	CASSPGQGANTGELFF
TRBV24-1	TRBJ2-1	CATSDPTGTSGEQFF
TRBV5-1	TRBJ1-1	CASSLEGMNTEAFF
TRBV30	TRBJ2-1	CAWRGTSGGANYNEQFF
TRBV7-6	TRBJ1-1	CASSLVVQGANTEAFF
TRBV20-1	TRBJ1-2	CSRLQAGYTF
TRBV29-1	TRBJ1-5	CSVRQGGQPQHF
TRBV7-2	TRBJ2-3	CASSLFPAGVTDTQYF
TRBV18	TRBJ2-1	CASSPTAGGFNNEQFF
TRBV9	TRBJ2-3	CASSVGFTSAQYF
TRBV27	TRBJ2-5	CASSLGGNQETQYF
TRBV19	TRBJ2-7	CASSMAGIYEQYF
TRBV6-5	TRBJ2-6	CASSYRRGPGANVLTF
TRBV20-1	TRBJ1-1	CSASEGTEAFF
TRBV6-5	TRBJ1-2	CASSYRGTGGRHFTF
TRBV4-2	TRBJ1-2	CASSQARGRNYGYTF
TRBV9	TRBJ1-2	CASSVPTRGDPYGYTF
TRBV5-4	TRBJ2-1	CASSPSGSGEREQFF
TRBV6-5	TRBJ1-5	CASSYWIGEDNQPQHF
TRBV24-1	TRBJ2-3	CATGTGATDTQYF
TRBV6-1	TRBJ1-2	CASSDTFNYGYTF
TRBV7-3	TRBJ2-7	CASSSQDSFSYEQYF
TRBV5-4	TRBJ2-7	CASSLRSTSYEQYF